This T cell receptor beta chain was identified in a study of blood T cell repertoires in COVID-19. Repertoires were generated with immunoSEQ multiplex PCR, while TCRdb's copy carries only in-frame clones and drops some. This sample has about 200,000 clones, with roughly 87% found just once. Germline V gene sequence: CDR1 WNHNN, CDR2 SYGVQD (reference sequence). Trimming took off 3 bases at V and 7 bases at J, with 12 bases between the two ends. The CDR3 extends over 13 amino acids. V gene TRBV10-1 combines with J gene TRBJ1-1, with D uncertain. The material sequenced was peripheral blood. The sequence derives from a man aged 55-75 years with active or convalescent COVID-19. The CDR3 bases are TGCGCCAGCAGTGAAAATAAGTTCGGTGAAGCTTTCTTT. Translating gives CASSENKFGEAFF.